These 30 T cell receptor beta chains share one sample of origin, sequenced in a study of cytomegalovirus exposure and HLA in healthy donors. With 60 Vbeta and 13 Jbeta primers, the PCR was carried out. This table comes from immunoSEQ multiplex PCR, and its TCRdb copy is limited to in-frame clones, with some not included. The table has around 140,000 clones, less than 80% seen once. Sequenced material: PBMCs. The receptors shown here come from a female donor in good health and CMV-seropositive.

This clone was counted once. This rearrangement joins TRBV13 to TRBJ1-3; D call uncertain. The V gene's germline CDR1 is PRHDT and CDR2 FYEKMQ (reference sequence). V lost 0 bases and J lost 2, with 8 bases in between. The CDR3 consists of 15 residues. CDR3 loop: CASSLGRGAGNTIYF. The CDR3, as DNA: TGTGCCAGCAGCTTAGGTCGGGGAGCTGGAAACACCATATATTTT.

This chain uses TRBV4-1 with TRBJ1-5; 7 nucleotides line up with TRBD1. Looked up from germline, CDR1 is MGHRA and CDR2 is YSYEKL. V trimming: 0 bases; J trimming: 6 bases; junction bases outside the gene matches: 5. This CDR3 comprises 15 residues. CDR3 sequence reads: CASSQDPQGGQPQHF. The CDR3 DNA follows: TGCGCCAGCAGCCAAGATCCGCAGGGGGGTCAGCCCCAGCATTTT.

The V gene is TRBV6-6, the J gene TRBJ2-1; D gene uncertain. The CDR3 sequence is 13 residues long. Germline V gene sequence: CDR1 MNHNY, CDR2 SVGAGI (reference sequence). Trimming shortened V by 4 bases and J by 4 bases, and 8 bases separated the two germline ends. The DNA for the CDR3 is TGTGCCAGCAGTTCACTAACTTACAATGAGCAGTTCTTC. It codes for CASSSLTYNEQFF.

The chain is built from TRBV19 and TRBJ2-5; D is perhaps TRBD1 (5 bases). With 5 bases removed from V and 7 bases from J, the gap between germline ends came to 14 bases. Germline CDR1 is LNHDA and CDR2 is SQIVND (reference sequence). The CDR3 is 13 residues long. CDR3 protein: CASSFQGKVTQYF. In DNA, the CDR3 is TGTGCCAGTAGTTTTCAGGGAAAGGTGACCCAGTACTTC.

In the case of this clone: A junction end diverges from the germline sequence, so it may reflect a read error. The chain joins TRBV7-9 to TRBJ2-7, with D possibly matching TRBD1 (5 bases). Looked up from germline, CDR1 is SEHNR and CDR2 is FQNEAQ (reference sequence). This CDR3 has 14 amino acids. DNA for the CDR3: TGTTCCAGCAGCTTAGAACGGACAATGTACGAGCAGTACTTC. Protein sequence: CSSSLERTMYEQYF.

The chain uses TRBV9 and TRBJ2-3; D may be TRBD2 (5 bases). Germline V gene data show CDR1 as SGDLS and CDR2 as YYNGEE. This CDR3 has 13 residues. Between the trimmed V and J ends, which lost 0 bases and 4 bases, there was a span of 6 bases. In DNA form, the CDR3 reads TGTGCCAGCAGCGTAGACGGGGCAGATACGCAGTATTTT. Residues: CASSVDGADTQYF.

This chain joins TRBV19 and TRBJ1-4; D possibly corresponds to TRBD1 (6 bases). Per the germline V gene, CDR1 is LNHDA and CDR2 is SQIVND (reference sequence). Trimming pared 5 bases from V and 8 bases from J, leaving 12 bases between. CDR3 length equals 13 residues. The CDR3 reads CASSAQGAEKLFF. CDR3 DNA sequence: TGTGCCAGTAGTGCACAGGGAGCGGAAAAACTGTTTTTT.

V usage is TRBV7-2 and J usage is TRBJ2-7; 9 bases are shared with TRBD2. CDR1 is SGHTA and CDR2 is FQGNSA in the germline V gene. This CDR3 contains 15 residues. V shed 2 bases, J shed 4 bases, and the junction held 6 bases outside the gene matches. The CDR3 nucleotides read TGTGCCAGCAGCTTAACATCTAGCGGGACTTACGAGCAGTACTTC. Protein sequence: CASSLTSSGTYEQYF.

This clone has only a few counts. The rearrangement links TRBV28 to TRBJ1-2; 11 bases are shared with TRBD1. V lost 4 bases to trimming and J lost 7 bases; unmatched junction nucleotides: 11. Germline values: CDR1 MDHEN, CDR2 SYDVKM. This CDR3 spans 16 amino acids. CDR3 region: CASSSPLDRGHLGYTF. Here the CDR3 DNA reads TGTGCCAGCAGTTCTCCCCTGGACAGGGGGCATCTTGGCTACACCTTC.

The J gene is TRBJ2-5, the V gene TRBV7-9, with D perhaps TRBD1 (8 bases). Trimming removed 1 base at V and 3 bases at J, with 15 bases between. Germline V CDR1 and CDR2: SEHNR, FQNEAQ (reference sequence). This CDR3 has 16 amino acids. CDR3 sequence reads: CASSLEGGTGEETQYF. The DNA for the CDR3 is TGTGCCAGCAGCTTAGAGGGGGGGACAGGAGAAGAGACCCAGTACTTC. Full variable domain (missing parts from reference TRBV7-9 and TRBJ2-5): DTGVSQNPRHKITKRGQNVTFRCDPISEHNRLYWYRQTLGQGPEFLTYFQNEAQLEKSRLLSDRFSAERPKGSFSTLEIQRTEQGDSAMYLCASSLEGGTGEETQYFGPGTRLLVL.

The chain couples TRBV5-1 to TRBJ2-7, with TRBD1 identical over 7 bases. CDR3 length: 13 residues. Per germline, CDR1 SGHRS and CDR2 YFSETQ. The V segment lost 4 bases and the J segment 6 bases; nucleotides outside the gene matches: 7. CDR3 residues: CASSPTDRPEQYF. CDR3 nucleotide sequence: TGCGCCAGCAGCCCTACGGACAGGCCCGAGCAGTACTTC.

V and J are TRBV5-4 and TRBJ2-5; D is perhaps TRBD1 (5 bases). The germline V gene encodes CDR1 SGHNT and CDR2 YYREEE (reference sequence). With 2 bases removed from V and 5 bases from J, the gap between germline ends came to 13 bases. The CDR3 contains 14 residues. The CDR3 loop reads CASSFQGFDETQYF. CDR3 nucleotides: TGTGCCAGCAGCTTCCAGGGCTTCGATGAGACCCAGTACTTC.

The rearrangement links TRBV5-1 to TRBJ2-7, with D maybe TRBD1 (5 bases). The CDR3 length is 13 residues. The V gene lost 7 bases and the J gene lost 0 bases, with 11 bases spanning the gap. CDR1 and CDR2 from the germline V gene are SGHRS and YFSETQ. The DNA of the CDR3 is TGCGCCAGCGCGGATCAGGGCTCCTACGAGCAGTACTTC. Translated: CASADQGSYEQYF.

The chain has TRBV28 and TRBJ1-1, with D unclear. Germline CDR1 is MDHEN and CDR2 is SYDVKM. This CDR3 contains 13 residues. The ends were cut back, 5 bases at V and 3 bases at J, with 10 bases in the middle. The CDR3, as DNA: TGTGCCAGCAGTAAACCGCAGGACACTGAAGCTTTCTTT. Encoded protein: CASSKPQDTEAFF.

The chain combines TRBV7-9 with TRBJ1-2, with TRBD1 matching 11 bases. This CDR3 has 13 residues. The germline gives CDR1 SEHNR, CDR2 FQNEAQ (reference sequence). V lost 6 bases and J lost 6; bases outside the gene matches: 3. The CDR3 spells CASREGQGDGYTF. For the CDR3, the DNA is TGTGCCAGCAGGGAGGGACAGGGGGATGGCTACACCTTC.

This clone showed up just a few times. V gene TRBV9 combines with J gene TRBJ2-7; D perhaps matches TRBD1 (6 bases). V lost 1 base to trimming and J lost 0 bases, with 11 bases between them. The length of the CDR3 is 15 residues. Germline lookup yields CDR1 SGDLS and CDR2 YYNGEE. The DNA of the CDR3 is TGTGCCAGCAGCGTATCGGGGACAAGCTCCTACGAGCAGTACTTC. Translated, it gives CASSVSGTSSYEQYF. The whole variable domain, remainder taken from reference TRBV9 and TRBJ2-7, is DSGVTQTPKHLITATGQRVTLRCSPRSGDLSVYWYQQSLDQGLQFLIQYYNGEERAKGNILERFSAQQFPDLHSELNLSSLELGDSALYFCASSVSGTSSYEQYFGPGTRLTVT.

The rearrangement joins TRBV9 to TRBJ1-2; the D gene is possibly TRBD1 (5 bases). Germline V gene sequence: CDR1 SGDLS, CDR2 YYNGEE. Deletions cut 1 base from V and 4 bases from J, with 8 bases between. This CDR3 spans 13 amino acids. CDR3 amino acids: CASSVQGSYGYTF. CDR3 DNA sequence: TGTGCCAGCAGCGTACAGGGCAGCTATGGCTACACCTTC.

The rearrangement joins TRBV5-1 to TRBJ2-7; 11 bases agree with TRBD1. This CDR3 region has 16 residues. The ends lost 0 bases at V and 0 bases at J; junction bases unmatched: 2. The germline CDR1 and CDR2 sequences are SGHRS and YFSETQ. CDR3 residues: CASSLGGTGGSYEQYF. The CDR3 DNA is TGCGCCAGCAGCTTGGGCGGGACAGGGGGCTCCTACGAGCAGTACTTC.

The genes are TRBV19 and TRBJ2-1; TRBD1 agrees at 8 bases. Germline lookup yields CDR1 LNHDA and CDR2 SQIVND (reference sequence). CDR3 size: 16 residues. Trimming at V came to 7 bases and at J to 8 bases, leaving 16 bases not matched to a gene. The DNA for the CDR3 is TGTGCCAGTACCTATAACCTCGGGACAGGTCGGGATGAGCAGTTCTTC. Its protein product is CASTYNLGTGRDEQFF.

This clone occurred once. V usage is TRBV15 and J usage is TRBJ2-7; D is possibly TRBD2 (6 bases). The germline V gene encodes CDR1 LNHNV and CDR2 YYDKDF (reference sequence). V was shortened by 5 bases and J by 3 bases, with 23 bases between the two germline ends. This CDR3 spans 17 amino acids. For the CDR3, the DNA is TGTGCCACCAGCTATCTCGGAGGGGTCGGCAATTTCTACGAGCAGTACTTC. Translated: CATSYLGGVGNFYEQYF.

V gene TRBV5-6 combines with J gene TRBJ1-2; 9 bases match TRBD1. The CDR3 runs 16 residues. Germline-derived CDR1 and CDR2 are SGHDT and YYEEEE. V was clipped by 4 bases and J by 3 bases; unmatched bases: 10. CDR3 DNA: TGTGCCAGCAGCGCCGGGACAGGGATTTTTGACTATGGCTACACCTTC. Protein sequence: CASSAGTGIFDYGYTF.

V is TRBV6-1 and J is TRBJ1-5; no clear D. This CDR3 has 14 residues. Trimming left V 4 bases short and J 3 bases short, with 10 bases between. The germline V gene encodes CDR1 MNHNS and CDR2 SASEGT. The CDR3 loop reads CASSAKNTNQPQHF. The DNA for the CDR3 is TGTGCCAGCAGTGCAAAAAACACCAATCAGCCCCAGCATTTT.

The table lists this clone with a few counts. This rearrangement joins TRBV5-1 to TRBJ2-3; D is perhaps TRBD1 (6 bases). Germline V CDR1 and CDR2: SGHRS, YFSETQ. The CDR3 runs to 16 residues. V was trimmed by 0 bases and J by 0 bases, leaving 11 bases between them. CDR3 residues: CASSLGKGHSTDTQYF. The CDR3 nucleotides are TGCGCCAGCAGCTTGGGCAAGGGACATAGCACAGATACGCAGTATTTT.

The chain links TRBV28 to TRBJ1-1; TRBD1 might be the D (6 bases). The CDR3 sequence is 15 residues long. The V end was cut by 5 bases, the J end by 1 base, with 14 bases between. The germline CDR1 and CDR2 sequences are MDHEN and SYDVKM. CDR3 sequence (DNA): TGTGCCAGCAGTAAGGGGGGGGCTGGGAACACTGAAGCTTTCTTT. This gives the protein CASSKGGAGNTEAFF.

This clone was counted only a few times. The V call is TRBV30, the J call TRBJ2-7; TRBD1 agrees at 8 bases. In germline, CDR1 is GTSNPN, CDR2 SVGIG (reference sequence). CDR3 length: 14 residues. Trimming cost V 5 bases and J 1 base; bases outside gene matches: 7. The CDR3 sequence is CAWGPGTGSYEQYF. The DNA of the CDR3 is TGTGCCTGGGGTCCCGGGACAGGTTCCTACGAGCAGTACTTC.

This clone was counted once. This chain connects TRBV5-1 to TRBJ1-3; D uncertain. CDR1 and CDR2 from the germline V gene are SGHRS and YFSETQ. The V end lost 0 bases, the J end lost 4 bases, and 5 bases lay between the germline ends. This CDR3 comprises 13 residues. Written as DNA, the CDR3 is TGCGCCAGCAGCTTGGCCGAGGGAAACACCATATATTTT. Protein: CASSLAEGNTIYF.

The V gene is TRBV19, the J gene TRBJ1-5, with D maybe TRBD1 (6 bases). V was shortened by 2 bases and J by 6 bases, with 14 bases between the two germline ends. Germline V gene sequence: CDR1 LNHDA, CDR2 SQIVND (reference sequence). This CDR3 is built from 15 residues. In nucleotides, the CDR3 is TGTGCCAGTAGTATAACCCACAGGGTTCTTCAGCCCCAGCATTTT. It specifies CASSITHRVLQPQHF. The full variable domain, its missing parts supplied by reference TRBV19 and TRBJ1-5, is DGGITQSPKYLFRKEGQNVTLSCEQNLNHDAMYWYRQDPGQGLRLIYYSQIVNDFQKGDIAEGYSVSREKKESFPLTVTSAQKNPTAFYLCASSITHRVLQPQHFGDGTRLSIL.

The chain couples TRBV7-9 to TRBJ2-1, with D perhaps matching TRBD1 (6 bases). The germline CDR1 and CDR2 sequences are SEHNR and FQNEAQ (reference sequence). CDR3 length: 15 residues. With 1 base removed from V and 5 bases from J, the gap between germline ends came to 12 bases. The CDR3 loop is CASSLEGGVNNEQFF. The CDR3 bases are TGTGCCAGCAGCTTAGAAGGGGGAGTGAACAATGAGCAGTTCTTC.

V gene TRBV18 combines with J gene TRBJ2-1; tentative D call: TRBD1 (6 bases). The germline V and J ends were trimmed by 0 bases and 2 bases, with 11 bases remaining between them. CDR3 length: 16 amino acids. The germline CDR1 and CDR2 sequences are KGHSH and LQKENI. The DNA of the CDR3 is TGTGCCAGCTCACCACCCGGGACAACAGCCTACAATGAGCAGTTCTTC. The encoded protein is CASSPPGTTAYNEQFF.

The rearrangement links TRBV5-1 to TRBJ2-7; TRBD1 matches at 10 bases. J was trimmed by 6 bases and V by 0 bases; bases with no gene match: 6. The CDR3 extends over 15 amino acids. Germline CDR1 reads SGHRS; CDR2 reads YFSETQ. The CDR3: CASSLEPGQGFEQYF. CDR3 nucleotide sequence: TGCGCCAGCAGCTTGGAGCCGGGACAGGGGTTCGAGCAGTACTTC.